One and the same sample provided the 7 T cell receptor beta chains below, sequenced in a study of cytomegalovirus exposure and HLA in healthy donors. Both 60 Vbeta primers and 13 Jbeta primers went into the PCR. Sequencing used immunoSEQ multiplex PCR; TCRdb keeps in-frame clones, though not all of them. Of 120,000 to 150,000 clones listed, roughly 80% are singletons. Sequencing used PBMCs. The receptors were gathered from a middle-aged woman in good health and CMV-seropositive.

This rearrangement joins TRBV7-9 to TRBJ1-3; D is undetermined. In germline, CDR1 is SEHNR, CDR2 FQNEAQ (reference sequence). V shed 1 base and J shed 6 bases, with 4 bases lying between them. This CDR3 has 12 amino acids. Here the CDR3 DNA reads TGTGCCAGCAGCTTAGAGCCAAACACCATATATTTT. It specifies CASSLEPNTIYF.

The chain couples TRBV28 to TRBJ2-1, with 12 nucleotides matching TRBD2. After removal of 9 bases from V and 4 bases from J, the junction contained 7 bases not matched to a gene. This CDR3 contains 15 residues. Germline lookup yields CDR1 MDHEN and CDR2 SYDVKM. The DNA for the CDR3 is TGTGCCAGTACTAGCGGGGGGCCGCTATACAATGAGCAGTTCTTC. Translating it yields CASTSGGPLYNEQFF.

The chain couples TRBV30 to TRBJ1-1; no firm D call. Germline CDR1 is GTSNPN and CDR2 is SVGIG (reference sequence). Trimming removed 0 bases at V and 0 bases at J, with 5 bases between. The CDR3 covers 13 residues. The CDR3 region has the DNA TGTGCCTGGAGTGTACAAGTGAACACTGAAGCTTTCTTT. Its translation: CAWSVQVNTEAFF.

The rearrangement links TRBV4-2 to TRBJ1-4; D possibly corresponds to TRBD1 (6 bases). The CDR3 length is 17 residues. V gave up 0 bases and J gave up 5 bases, with 16 bases separating them. CDR1 LGHNA and CDR2 YNFKEQ come from the germline V gene. DNA for the CDR3: TGTGCCAGCAGCCAAGATCTCCAGGGGTCATGGAATGAAAAACTGTTTTTT. It codes for CASSQDLQGSWNEKLFF.

This clone was detected once. J is TRBJ1-1 and V is TRBV12-5; unclear D gene. Trimming shortened V by 1 base and J by 10 bases, and 31 bases separated the two germline ends. The CDR3 contains 19 residues. Germline assignment: CDR1 LGHNT and CDR2 FRNRAP. This CDR3 reads CASGLESLIRGVVFAAAFF. The CDR3 nucleotides read TGTGCTAGTGGTTTGGAATCATTGATAAGAGGTGTAGTATTCGCTGCAGCTTTCTTT.

This chain joins TRBV9 and TRBJ1-2; possibly TRBD1 for D (6 bases). The V and J ends lost 3 bases and 7 bases respectively, with 16 bases between them. This CDR3 spans 14 amino acids. From germline, CDR1 is SGDLS and CDR2 YYNGEE. The CDR3 protein is CASSDGQWGFGYTF. In DNA, the CDR3 is TGTGCCAGCAGCGACGGACAGTGGGGTTTTGGCTACACCTTC.

A note on this clone: At one of its ends the junction is not consistent with the germline gene, which may arise from a read error. The chain carries TRBV7-9 and TRBJ2-1, with 9 bases matching TRBD2. The germline V gene has CDR1 SEHNR and CDR2 FQNEAQ (reference sequence). CDR3 size: 12 residues. The CDR3 here is CSSSLRVAGEFF. In DNA form, the CDR3 reads TGTTCCAGCAGCTTAAGGGTAGCGGGGGAGTTCTTC.